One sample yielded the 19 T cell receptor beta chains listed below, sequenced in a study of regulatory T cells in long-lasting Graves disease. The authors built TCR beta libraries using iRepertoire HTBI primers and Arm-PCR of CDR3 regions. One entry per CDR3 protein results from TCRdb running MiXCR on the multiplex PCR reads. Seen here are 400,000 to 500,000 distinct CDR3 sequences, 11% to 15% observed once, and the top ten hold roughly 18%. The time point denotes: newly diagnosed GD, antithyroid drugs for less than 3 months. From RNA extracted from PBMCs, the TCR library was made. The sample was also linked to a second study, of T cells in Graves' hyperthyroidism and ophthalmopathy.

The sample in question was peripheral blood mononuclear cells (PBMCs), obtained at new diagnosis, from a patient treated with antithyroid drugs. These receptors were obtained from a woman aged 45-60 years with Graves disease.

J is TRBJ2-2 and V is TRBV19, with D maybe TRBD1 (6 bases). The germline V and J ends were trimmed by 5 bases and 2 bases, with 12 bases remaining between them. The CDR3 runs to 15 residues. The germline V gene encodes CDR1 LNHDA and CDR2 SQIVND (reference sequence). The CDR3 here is CASSWDIYNTGELFF. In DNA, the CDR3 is TGTGCCAGTAGTTGGGACATCTATAACACCGGGGAGCTGTTTTTT.

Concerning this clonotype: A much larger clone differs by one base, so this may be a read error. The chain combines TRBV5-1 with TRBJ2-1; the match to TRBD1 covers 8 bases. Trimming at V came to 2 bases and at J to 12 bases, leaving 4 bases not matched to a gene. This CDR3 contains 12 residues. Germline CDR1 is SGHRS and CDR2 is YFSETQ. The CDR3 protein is CASSFTGGSQFF. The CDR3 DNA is TGCGCCAGCAGCTTCACAGGGGGGTCGCAGTTCTTC.

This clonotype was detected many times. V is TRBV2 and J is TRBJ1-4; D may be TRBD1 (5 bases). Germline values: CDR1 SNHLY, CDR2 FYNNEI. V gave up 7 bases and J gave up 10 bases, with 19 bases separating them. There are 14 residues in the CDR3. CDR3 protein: CASKVTGQVGKLFF. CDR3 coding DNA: TGTGCCAGCAAGGTAACAGGACAAGTAGGAAAACTGTTTTTT.

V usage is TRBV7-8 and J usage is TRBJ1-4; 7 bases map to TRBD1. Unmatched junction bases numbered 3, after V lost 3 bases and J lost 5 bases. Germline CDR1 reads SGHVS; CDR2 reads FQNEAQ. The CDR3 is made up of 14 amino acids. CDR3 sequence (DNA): TGTGCCAGCAGCTTCGACAGGGTGAATGAAAAACTGTTTTTT. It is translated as CASSFDRVNEKLFF.

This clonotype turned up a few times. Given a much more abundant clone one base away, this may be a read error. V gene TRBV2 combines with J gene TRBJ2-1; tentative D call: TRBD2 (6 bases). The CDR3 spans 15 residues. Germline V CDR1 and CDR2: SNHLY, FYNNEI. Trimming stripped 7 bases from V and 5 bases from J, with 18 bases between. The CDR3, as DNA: TGTGCCAGCAACCCGCGGGGTTCCGACCACAATGAGCAGTTCTTC. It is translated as CASNPRGSDHNEQFF.

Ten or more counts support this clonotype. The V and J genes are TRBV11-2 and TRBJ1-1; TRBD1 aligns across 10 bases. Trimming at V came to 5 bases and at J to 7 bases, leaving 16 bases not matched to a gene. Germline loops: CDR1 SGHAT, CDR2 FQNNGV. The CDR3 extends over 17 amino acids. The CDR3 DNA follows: TGTGCCAGCAGCCTACAAGACAGGGGGCCGTTCCCAATTGAAGCTTTCTTT. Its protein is CASSLQDRGPFPIEAFF.

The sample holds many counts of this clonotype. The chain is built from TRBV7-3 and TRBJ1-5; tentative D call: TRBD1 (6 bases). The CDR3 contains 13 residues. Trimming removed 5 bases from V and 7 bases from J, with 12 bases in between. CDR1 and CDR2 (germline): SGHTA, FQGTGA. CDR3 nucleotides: TGTGCCAGCAGCCTCACAGGGAAACAGCCCCAGCATTTT. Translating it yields CASSLTGKQPQHF.

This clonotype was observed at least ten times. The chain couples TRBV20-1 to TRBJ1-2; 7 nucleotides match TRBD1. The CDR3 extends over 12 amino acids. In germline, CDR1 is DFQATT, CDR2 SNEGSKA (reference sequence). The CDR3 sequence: CRAGGGDYGYTF. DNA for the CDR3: TGCAGGGCAGGGGGGGGTGACTATGGCTACACCTTC.

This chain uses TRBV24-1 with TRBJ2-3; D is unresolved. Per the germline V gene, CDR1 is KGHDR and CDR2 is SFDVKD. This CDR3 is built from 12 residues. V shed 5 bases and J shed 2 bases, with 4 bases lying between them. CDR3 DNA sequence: TGTGCCACCAGTGCTTCCACAGATACGCAGTATTTT. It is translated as CATSASTDTQYF.

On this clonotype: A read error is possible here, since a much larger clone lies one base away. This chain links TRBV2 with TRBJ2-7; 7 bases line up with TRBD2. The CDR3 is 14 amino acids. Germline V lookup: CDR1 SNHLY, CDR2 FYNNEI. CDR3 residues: CANSSAGPAYEQYF. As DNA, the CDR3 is TGTGCCAACAGTTCAGCGGGGCCCGCCTACGAGCAGTACTTC.

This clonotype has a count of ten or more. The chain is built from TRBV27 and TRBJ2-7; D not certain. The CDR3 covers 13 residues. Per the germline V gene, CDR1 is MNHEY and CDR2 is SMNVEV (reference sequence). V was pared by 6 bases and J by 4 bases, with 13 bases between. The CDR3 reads CASSPSPAYEQYF. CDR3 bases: TGTGCCAGCAGCCCTAGTCCCGCATACGAGCAGTACTTC.

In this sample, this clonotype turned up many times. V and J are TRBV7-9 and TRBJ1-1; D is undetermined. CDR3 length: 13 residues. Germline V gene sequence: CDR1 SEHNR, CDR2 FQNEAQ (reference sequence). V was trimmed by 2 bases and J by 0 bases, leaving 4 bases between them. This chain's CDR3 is CASSLSVNTEAFF. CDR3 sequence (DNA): TGTGCCAGCAGCTTAAGTGTGAACACTGAAGCTTTCTTT. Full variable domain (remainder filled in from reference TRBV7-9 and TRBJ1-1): DTGVSQNPRHKITKRGQNVTFRCDPISEHNRLYWYRQTLGQGPEFLTYFQNEAQLEKSRLLSDRFSAERPKGSFSTLEIQRTEQGDSAMYLCASSLSVNTEAFFGQGTRLTVV.

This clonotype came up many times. CDR3 bases: TGTGCCAGCAGTCTGGGGGACAGGGGGCTTGAGCAGTACTTC. Translation gives CASSLGDRGLEQYF. The chain links TRBV27 to TRBJ2-7; 12 bases are a match to TRBD1. The CDR3 is 14 amino acids. CDR1 and CDR2 (germline): MNHEY, SMNVEV (reference sequence). With V trimmed by 5 bases and J by 7 bases, 6 bases remained unmatched.

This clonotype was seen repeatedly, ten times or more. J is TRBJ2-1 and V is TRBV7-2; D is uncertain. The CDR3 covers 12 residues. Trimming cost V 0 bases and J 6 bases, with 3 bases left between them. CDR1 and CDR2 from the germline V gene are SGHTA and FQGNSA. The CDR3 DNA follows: TGTGCCAGCAGCTTAGCGGCCAATGAGCAGTTCTTC. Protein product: CASSLAANEQFF.

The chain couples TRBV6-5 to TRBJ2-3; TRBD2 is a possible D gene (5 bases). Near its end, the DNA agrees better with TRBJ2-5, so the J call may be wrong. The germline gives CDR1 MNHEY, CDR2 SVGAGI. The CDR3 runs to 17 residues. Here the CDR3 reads CASSYSMDLRLEETQYF. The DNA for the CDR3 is TGTGCCAGCAGTTACTCGATGGACTTACGACTTGAGGAGACCCAGTACTTC.

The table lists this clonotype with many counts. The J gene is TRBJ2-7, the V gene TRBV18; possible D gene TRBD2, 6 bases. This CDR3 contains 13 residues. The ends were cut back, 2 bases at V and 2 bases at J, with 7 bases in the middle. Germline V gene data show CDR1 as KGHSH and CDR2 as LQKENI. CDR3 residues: CASSPAGPYEQYF. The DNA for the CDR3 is TGTGCCAGCTCACCAGCGGGGCCCTACGAGCAGTACTTC.

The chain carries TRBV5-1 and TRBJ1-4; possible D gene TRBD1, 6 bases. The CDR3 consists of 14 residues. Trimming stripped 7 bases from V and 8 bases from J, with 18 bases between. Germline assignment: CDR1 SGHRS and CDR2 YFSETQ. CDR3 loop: CASAKVQGGEKLFF. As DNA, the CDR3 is TGCGCCAGCGCCAAGGTACAGGGAGGCGAAAAACTGTTTTTT.

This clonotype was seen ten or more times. The DNA of the CDR3 is TGTGCCAGCAGTTTATCGTGGACAGGGAACACTGAAGCTTTCTTT. Its translation is CASSLSWTGNTEAFF. The chain combines TRBV27 with TRBJ1-1; the match to TRBD1 covers 7 bases. The germline V gene encodes CDR1 MNHEY and CDR2 SMNVEV (reference sequence). CDR3 length equals 15 residues. The V and J ends lost 0 bases and 1 base, in that order; junction bases with no gene match: 2.

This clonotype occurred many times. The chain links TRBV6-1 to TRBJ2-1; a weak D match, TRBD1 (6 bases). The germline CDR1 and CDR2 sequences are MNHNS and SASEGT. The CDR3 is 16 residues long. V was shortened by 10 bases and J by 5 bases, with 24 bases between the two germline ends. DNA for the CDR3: TGTGCCACCCTTCGCAATGGACAGCTTCTTGACAATGAGCAGTTCTTC. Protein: CATLRNGQLLDNEQFF.